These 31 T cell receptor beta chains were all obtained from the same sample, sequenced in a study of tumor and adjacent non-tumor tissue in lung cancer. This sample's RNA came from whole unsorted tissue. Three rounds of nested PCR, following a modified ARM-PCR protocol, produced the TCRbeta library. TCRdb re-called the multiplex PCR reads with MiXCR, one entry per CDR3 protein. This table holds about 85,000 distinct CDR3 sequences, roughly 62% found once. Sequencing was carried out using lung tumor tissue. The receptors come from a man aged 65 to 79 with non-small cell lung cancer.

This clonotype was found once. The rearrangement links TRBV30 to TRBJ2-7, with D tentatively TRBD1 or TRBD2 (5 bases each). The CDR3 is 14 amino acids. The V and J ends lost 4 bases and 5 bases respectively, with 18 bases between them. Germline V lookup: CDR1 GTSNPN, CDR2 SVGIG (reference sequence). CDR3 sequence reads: CAWKGYLRGHEQYF. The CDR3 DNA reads TGTGCCTGGAAAGGGTATCTACGGGGCCACGAGCAGTACTTC.

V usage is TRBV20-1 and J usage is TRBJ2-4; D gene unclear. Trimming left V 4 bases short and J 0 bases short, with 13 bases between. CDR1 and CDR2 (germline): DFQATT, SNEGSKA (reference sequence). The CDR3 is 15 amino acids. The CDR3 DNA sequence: TGCAGTGCTACCCCCCCACCTTTAGCCAAAAACATTCAGTACTTC. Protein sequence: CSATPPPLAKNIQYF.

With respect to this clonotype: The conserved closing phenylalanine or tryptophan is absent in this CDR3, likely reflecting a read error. As DNA, the CDR3 is TGCATCGTTGCCAGGGCCATTCAAGAGACCCAGTACCTC. It translates to CIVARAIQETQYL. The rearrangement uses TRBV29-1 and TRBJ2-5, with TRBD1 as a possible D gene (5 bases). The CDR3 is made up of 13 amino acids. Germline V gene data show CDR1 as SQVTM and CDR2 as ANQGSEA.

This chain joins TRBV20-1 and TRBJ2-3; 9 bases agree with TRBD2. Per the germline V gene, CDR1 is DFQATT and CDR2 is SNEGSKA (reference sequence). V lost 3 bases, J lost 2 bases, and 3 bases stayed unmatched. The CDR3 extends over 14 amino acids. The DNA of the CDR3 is TGCAGTGCTAGTAAGCGGGGGGCCACAGATACGCAGTATTTT. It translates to CSASKRGATDTQYF.

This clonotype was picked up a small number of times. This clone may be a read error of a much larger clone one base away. The CDR3: CASRTTGGGWATEAFF. The CDR3 bases are TGTGCCAGCAGGACGACAGGGGGCGGGTGGGCCACTGAAGCTTTCTTT. The J gene is TRBJ1-1, the V gene TRBV6-5; TRBD1 matches at 10 bases. Trimming cost V 6 bases and J 4 bases; bases outside gene matches: 11. The CDR3 spans 16 residues. CDR1 MNHEY and CDR2 SVGAGI come from the germline V gene.

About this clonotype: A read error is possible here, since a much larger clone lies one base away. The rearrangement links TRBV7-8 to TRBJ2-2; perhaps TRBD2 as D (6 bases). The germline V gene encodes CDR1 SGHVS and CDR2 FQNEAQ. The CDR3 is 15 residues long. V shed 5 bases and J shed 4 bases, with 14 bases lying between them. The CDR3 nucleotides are TGTGCCAGCAGCGAACCGGGACTGGTCACCGGGGAGCTGTTTTTT. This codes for CASSEPGLVTGELFF.

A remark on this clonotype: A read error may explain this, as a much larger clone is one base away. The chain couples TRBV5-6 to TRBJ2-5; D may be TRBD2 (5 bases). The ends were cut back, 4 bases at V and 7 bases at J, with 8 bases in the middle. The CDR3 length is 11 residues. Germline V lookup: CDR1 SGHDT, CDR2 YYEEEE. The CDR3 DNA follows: TGTGCCAGCAGCGTTGAGGGGACCCAGTACTTC. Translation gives CASSVEGTQYF.

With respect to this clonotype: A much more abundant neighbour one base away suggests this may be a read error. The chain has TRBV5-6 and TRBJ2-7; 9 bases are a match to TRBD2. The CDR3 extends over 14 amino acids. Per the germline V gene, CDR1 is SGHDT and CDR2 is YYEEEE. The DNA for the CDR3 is TGTGTCAGCAGCCTTAGCGGGAGAACGAGCGAGCAGTACTTC. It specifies CVSSLSGRTSEQYF.

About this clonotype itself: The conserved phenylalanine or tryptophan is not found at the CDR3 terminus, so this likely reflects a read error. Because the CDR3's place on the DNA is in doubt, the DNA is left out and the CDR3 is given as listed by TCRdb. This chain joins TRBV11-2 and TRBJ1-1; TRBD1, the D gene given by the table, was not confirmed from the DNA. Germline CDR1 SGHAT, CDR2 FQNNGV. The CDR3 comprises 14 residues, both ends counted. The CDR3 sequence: CASSDDRLNTEASL.

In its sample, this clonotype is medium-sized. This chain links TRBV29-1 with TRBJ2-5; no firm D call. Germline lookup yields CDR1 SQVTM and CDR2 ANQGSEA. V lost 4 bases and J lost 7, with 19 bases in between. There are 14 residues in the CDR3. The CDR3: CSVVGDSRKGTQYF. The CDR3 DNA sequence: TGCAGCGTTGTTGGCGACTCTCGAAAGGGGACCCAGTACTTC.

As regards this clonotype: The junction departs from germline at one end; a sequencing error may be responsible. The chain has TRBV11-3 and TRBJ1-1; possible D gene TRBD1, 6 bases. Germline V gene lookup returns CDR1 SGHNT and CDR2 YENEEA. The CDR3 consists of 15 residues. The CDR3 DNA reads TGTGGCAGCCGCGGCGGGACAAATATGAACACTGAAGCTTTCTTT. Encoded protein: CGSRGGTNMNTEAFF.

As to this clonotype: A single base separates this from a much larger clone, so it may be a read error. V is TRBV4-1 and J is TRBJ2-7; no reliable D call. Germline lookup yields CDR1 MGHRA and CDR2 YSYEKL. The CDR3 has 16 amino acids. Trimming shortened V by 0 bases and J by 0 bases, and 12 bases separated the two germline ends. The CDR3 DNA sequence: TGCGCCAGCAGCCAAGAAGAGGCGGCCTACTCCTACGAGCAGTACTTC. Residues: CASSQEEAAYSYEQYF.

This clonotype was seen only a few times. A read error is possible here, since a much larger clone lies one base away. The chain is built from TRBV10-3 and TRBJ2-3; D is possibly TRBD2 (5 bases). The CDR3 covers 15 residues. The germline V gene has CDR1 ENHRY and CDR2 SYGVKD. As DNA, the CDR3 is TGTGCCATCGGTGAGGCGGAGGCTAGCACAGATACGCAGTATTTT. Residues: CAIGEAEASTDTQYF.

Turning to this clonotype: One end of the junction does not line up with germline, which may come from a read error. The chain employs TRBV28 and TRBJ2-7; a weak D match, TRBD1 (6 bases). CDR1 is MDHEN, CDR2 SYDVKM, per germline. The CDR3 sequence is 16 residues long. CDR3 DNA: TGTTCCAGTGGTCACCTCCGACAGGAGGTCCGCTACGAGCAGTACTTC. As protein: CSSGHLRQEVRYEQYF.

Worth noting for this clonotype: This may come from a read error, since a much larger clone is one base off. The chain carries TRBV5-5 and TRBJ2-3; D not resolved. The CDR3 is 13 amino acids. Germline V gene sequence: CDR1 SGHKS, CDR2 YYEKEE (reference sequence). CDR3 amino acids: CSSRLAGSDTQYF. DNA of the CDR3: TGTTCCAGCAGGCTTGCAGGTTCAGATACGCAGTATTTT.

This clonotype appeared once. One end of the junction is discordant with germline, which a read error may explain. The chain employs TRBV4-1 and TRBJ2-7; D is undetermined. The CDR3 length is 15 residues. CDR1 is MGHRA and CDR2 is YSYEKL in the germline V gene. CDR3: CASRLRNSTSYEQYF. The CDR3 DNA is TGCGCCAGCAGACTTCGGAACAGTACATCCTACGAACAGTACTTC.

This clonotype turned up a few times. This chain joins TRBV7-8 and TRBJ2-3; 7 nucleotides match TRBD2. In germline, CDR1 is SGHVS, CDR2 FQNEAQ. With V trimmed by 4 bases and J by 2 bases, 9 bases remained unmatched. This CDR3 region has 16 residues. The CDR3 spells CASSSWTRKATDTQYF. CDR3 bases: TGTGCCAGCAGCTCATGGACTAGGAAAGCCACAGATACGCAGTATTTT. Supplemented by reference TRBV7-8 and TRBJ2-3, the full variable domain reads GAGVSQSPRYKVAKRGQDVALRCDPISGHVSLFWYQQALGQGPEFLTYFQNEAQLDKSGLPSDRFFAERPEGSVSTLKIQRTQQEDSAVYLCASSSWTRKATDTQYFGPGTRLTVL.

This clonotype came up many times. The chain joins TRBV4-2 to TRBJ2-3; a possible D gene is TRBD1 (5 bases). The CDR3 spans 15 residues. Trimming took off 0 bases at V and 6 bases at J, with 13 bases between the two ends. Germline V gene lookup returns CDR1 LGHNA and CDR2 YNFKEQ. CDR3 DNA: TGTGCCAGCAGCCAAGAGACAGCCCCAAGGGATACGCAGTATTTT. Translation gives CASSQETAPRDTQYF.

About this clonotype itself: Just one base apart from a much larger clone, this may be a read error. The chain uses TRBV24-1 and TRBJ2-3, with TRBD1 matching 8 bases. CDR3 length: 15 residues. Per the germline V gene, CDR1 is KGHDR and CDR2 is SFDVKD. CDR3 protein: CVTSDLGTGADTQYF. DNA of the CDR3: TGTGTCACCAGTGATTTGGGGACAGGCGCAGATACGCAGTATTTT.

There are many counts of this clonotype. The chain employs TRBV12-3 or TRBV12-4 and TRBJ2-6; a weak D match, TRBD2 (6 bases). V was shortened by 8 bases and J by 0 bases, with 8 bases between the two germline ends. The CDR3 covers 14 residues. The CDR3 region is CASGGNSGANVLTF. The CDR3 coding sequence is TGTGCCAGCGGCGGGAACTCTGGGGCCAACGTCCTGACTTTC.

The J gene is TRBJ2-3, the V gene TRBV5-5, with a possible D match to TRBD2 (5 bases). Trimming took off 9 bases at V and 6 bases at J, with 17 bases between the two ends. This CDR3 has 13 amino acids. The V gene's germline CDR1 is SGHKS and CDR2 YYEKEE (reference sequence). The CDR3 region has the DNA TGTGCCAAGAGCTTGGCACGGAGGGATACGCAGTATTTT. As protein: CAKSLARRDTQYF.

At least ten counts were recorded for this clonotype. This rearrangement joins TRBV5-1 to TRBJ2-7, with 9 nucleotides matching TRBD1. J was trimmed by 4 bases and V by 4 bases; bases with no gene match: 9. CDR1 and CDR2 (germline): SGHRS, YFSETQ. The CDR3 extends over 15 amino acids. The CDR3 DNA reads TGCGCCAGCAGCCCTGGAGCGGGACAGGGTTACGAGCAGTACTTC. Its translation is CASSPGAGQGYEQYF.

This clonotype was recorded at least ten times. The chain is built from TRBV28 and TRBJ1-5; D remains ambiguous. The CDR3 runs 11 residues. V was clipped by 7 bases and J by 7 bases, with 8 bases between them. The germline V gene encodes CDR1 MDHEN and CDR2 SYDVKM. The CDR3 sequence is CASTTEQPQHF. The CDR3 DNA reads TGTGCCAGCACCACGGAACAGCCCCAGCATTTT. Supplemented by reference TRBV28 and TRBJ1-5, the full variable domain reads DVKVTQSSRYLVKRTGEKVFLECVQDMDHENMFWYRQDPGLGLRLIYFSYDVKMKEKGDIPEGYSVSREKKERFSLILESASTNQTSMYLCASTTEQPQHFGDGTRLSIL.

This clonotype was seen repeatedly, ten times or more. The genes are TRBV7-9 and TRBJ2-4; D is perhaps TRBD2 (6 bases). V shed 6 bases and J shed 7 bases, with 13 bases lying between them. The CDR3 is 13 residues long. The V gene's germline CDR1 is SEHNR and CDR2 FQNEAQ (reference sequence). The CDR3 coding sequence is TGTGCCAGCAGTCGCTCTGGAGGGAACATTCAGTACTTC. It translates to CASSRSGGNIQYF.

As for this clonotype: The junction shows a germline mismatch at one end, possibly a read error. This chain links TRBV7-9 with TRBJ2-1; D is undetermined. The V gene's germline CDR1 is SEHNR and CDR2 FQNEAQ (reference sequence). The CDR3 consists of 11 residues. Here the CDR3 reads CASSLALDISF. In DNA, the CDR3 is TGTGCCAGCAGCTTAGCGCTCGACATCTCCTTC. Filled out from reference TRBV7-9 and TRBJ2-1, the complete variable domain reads DTGVSQNPRHKITKRGQNVTFRCDPISEHNRLYWYRQTLGQGPEFLTYFQNEAQLEKSRLLSDRFSAERPKGSFSTLEIQRTEQGDSAMYLCASSLALDISFGPGTRLTVL.

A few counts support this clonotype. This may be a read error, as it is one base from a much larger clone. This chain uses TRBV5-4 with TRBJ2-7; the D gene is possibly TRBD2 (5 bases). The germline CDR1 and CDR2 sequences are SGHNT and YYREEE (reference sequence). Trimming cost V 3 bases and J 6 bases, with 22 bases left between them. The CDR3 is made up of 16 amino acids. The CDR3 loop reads CASSWDSIGGYREQYF. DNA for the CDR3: TGTGCCAGCAGCTGGGATAGCATCGGAGGATATCGCGAGCAGTACTTC.

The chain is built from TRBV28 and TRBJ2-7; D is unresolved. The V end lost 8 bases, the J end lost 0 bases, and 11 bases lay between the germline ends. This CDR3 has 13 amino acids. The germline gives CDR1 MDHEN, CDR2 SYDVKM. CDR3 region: CASPSSTSYEQYF. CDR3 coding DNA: TGTGCCAGCCCCAGCTCGACCTCCTACGAGCAGTACTTC.

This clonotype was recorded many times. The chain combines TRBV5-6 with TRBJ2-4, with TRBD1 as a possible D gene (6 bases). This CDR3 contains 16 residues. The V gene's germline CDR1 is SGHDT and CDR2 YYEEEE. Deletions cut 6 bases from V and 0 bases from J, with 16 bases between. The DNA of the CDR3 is TGTGCCAGCAAACCCGGACAGCAAATAGCCAAAAACATTCAGTACTTC. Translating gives CASKPGQQIAKNIQYF.

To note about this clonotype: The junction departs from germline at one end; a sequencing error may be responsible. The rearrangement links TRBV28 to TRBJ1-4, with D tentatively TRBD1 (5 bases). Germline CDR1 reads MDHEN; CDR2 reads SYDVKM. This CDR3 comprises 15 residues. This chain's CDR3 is CASTLGGALNEKLFF. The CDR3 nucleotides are TGTGCCAGCACTTTAGGCGGGGCCCTGAATGAAAAACTGTTTTTT.

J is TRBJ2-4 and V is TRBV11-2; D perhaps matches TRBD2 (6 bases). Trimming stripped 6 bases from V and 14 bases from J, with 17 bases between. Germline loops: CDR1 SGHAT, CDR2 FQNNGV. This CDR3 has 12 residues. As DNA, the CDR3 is TGTGCCAGCAGATATACGGACGGGGGTGAGTACTTC. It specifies CASRYTDGGEYF.

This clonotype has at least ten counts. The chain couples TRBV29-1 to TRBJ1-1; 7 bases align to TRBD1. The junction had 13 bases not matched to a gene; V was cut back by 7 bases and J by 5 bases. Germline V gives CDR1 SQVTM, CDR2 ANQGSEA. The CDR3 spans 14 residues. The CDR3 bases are TGCAGCGGGACAGGCGGGGGTTCGAGGACTGAAGCTTTCTTT. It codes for CSGTGGGSRTEAFF.